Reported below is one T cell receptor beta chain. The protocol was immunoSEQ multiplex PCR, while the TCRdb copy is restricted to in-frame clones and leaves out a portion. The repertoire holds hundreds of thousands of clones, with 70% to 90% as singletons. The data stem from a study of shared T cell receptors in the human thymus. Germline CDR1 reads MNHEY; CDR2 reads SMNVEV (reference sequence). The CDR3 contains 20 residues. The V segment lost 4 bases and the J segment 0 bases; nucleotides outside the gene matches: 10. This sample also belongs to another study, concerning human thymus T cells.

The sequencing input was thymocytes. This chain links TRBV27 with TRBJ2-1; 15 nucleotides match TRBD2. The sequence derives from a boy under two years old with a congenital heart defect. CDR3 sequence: CASSSSGLAGGPSSYNEQFF. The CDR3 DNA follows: TGTGCCAGCAGTTCTTCCGGACTAGCGGGAGGGCCGAGCTCCTACAATGAGCAGTTCTTC.